This T cell receptor beta chain is from a study of blood T cells in healthy people across ages. About this clonotype: What it binds is not known.

The authors ran a second PCR of about 7 to 11 cycles using a sample-barcoded 5' primer and a J-beta primer mix. Each sample yielded at least 2.5 million CDR3-containing paired-end reads. TCRdb itself ran the 5' RACE reads through MiXCR, one entry per CDR3 protein. This table has 450,000 to 650,000 distinct CDR3 sequences, around 24% appearing once. Looked up from germline, CDR1 is SGHVS and CDR2 is FNYEAQ. Trimming took off 5 bases at V and 5 bases at J, with 19 bases between the two ends. The CDR3 loop spans 16 amino acids. Isolated per sample were at least 7 million PBMCs. The study's findings and limits: TCR beta diversity, measured per million T cells, fell in a roughly linear way with age.

Separately, the same data were catalogued under a study of T cells of mothers and their children. That study reports: Reads recorded for TCR beta CDR3 numbered over 8 million per mother and around 3 million per child.

The TCR sequence derives from a boy younger than 18 in good health. V is TRBV7-6 and J is TRBJ2-1; tentative D call: TRBD2 (7 bases). The sample consisted of blood. The CDR3 DNA is TGTGCCAGCAGCCTAAGGGGGGGGAGCCTTGACAATGAGCAGTTCTTC. Translating gives CASSLRGGSLDNEQFF.